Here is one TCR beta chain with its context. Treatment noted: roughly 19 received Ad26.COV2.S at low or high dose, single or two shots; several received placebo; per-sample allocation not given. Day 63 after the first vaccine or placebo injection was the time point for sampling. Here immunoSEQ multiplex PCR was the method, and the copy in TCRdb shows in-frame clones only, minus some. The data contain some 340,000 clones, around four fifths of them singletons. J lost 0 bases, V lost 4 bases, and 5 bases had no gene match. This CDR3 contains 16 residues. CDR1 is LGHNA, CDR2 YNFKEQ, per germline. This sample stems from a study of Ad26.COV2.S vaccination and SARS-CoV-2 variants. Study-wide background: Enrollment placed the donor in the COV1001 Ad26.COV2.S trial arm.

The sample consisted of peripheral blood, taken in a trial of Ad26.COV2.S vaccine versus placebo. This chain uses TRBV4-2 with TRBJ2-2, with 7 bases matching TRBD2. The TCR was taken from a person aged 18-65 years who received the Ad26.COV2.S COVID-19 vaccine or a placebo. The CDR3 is CASSPGTTANTGELFF. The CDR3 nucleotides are TGTGCCAGCAGCCCAGGGACTACCGCGAACACCGGGGAGCTGTTTTTT.